Presented here are 21 T cell receptor beta chains from one specimen sequenced in a study of regulatory T cells in long-lasting Graves disease. Arm-PCR with iRepertoire HTBI primers amplified the CDR3 regions for these TCR beta libraries. In TCRdb, the multiplex PCR reads were re-called with MiXCR into one record per CDR3 protein. The repertoire has about 300,000 distinct CDR3 sequences, 15% to 20% of them found once; the top ten carry more than 30%. Time point of the sample: newly diagnosed GD, antithyroid drugs for less than 3 months. The TCR library was prepared using RNA isolated from PBMCs. The source material was peripheral blood mononuclear cells (PBMCs), sampled at new diagnosis, from a patient treated with antithyroid drugs. All receptors come from a female donor with Graves disease.

CDR3 DNA: TGCAGCGTCCTGCCCCTCCGCGGGAGGGGGGATGAGCAGTTCTTC. It translates to CSVLPLRGRGDEQFF. The rearrangement joins TRBV29-1 to TRBJ2-1; TRBD2 agrees at 9 bases. Germline-derived CDR1 and CDR2 are SQVTM and ANQGSEA. CDR3 size: 15 residues. The ends lost 6 bases at V and 8 bases at J; junction bases unmatched: 14.

This clonotype was observed a handful of times. The CDR3 sequence is CASSFLAGEWHEQFF. The CDR3 DNA sequence: TGTGCCAGCAGCTTCTTAGCGGGAGAGTGGCATGAGCAGTTCTTC. V gene TRBV5-6 combines with J gene TRBJ2-1; 9 nucleotides agree with TRBD2. V lost 2 bases and J lost 8; bases outside the gene matches: 8. CDR3 length: 15 amino acids. Per germline, CDR1 SGHDT and CDR2 YYEEEE.

This clonotype was counted many times. The chain couples TRBV29-1 to TRBJ1-4; the match to TRBD1 covers 7 bases. Germline CDR1 is SQVTM and CDR2 is ANQGSEA. There are 13 residues in the CDR3. The trim removed 6 bases at V and 4 bases at J, leaving 5 bases unmatched. CDR3 nucleotide sequence: TGCAGCGTACGGGACAGCAATAATGAAAAACTGTTTTTT. It encodes CSVRDSNNEKLFF.

This clonotype occurred many times. This chain joins TRBV14 and TRBJ2-7; D unclear. The CDR3 is 14 amino acids. The V end lost 1 base, the J end lost 2 bases, and 9 bases lay between the germline ends. Germline assignment: CDR1 SGHDN and CDR2 FVKESK. CDR3 residues: CASSQAIGTYEQYF. As DNA, the CDR3 is TGTGCCAGCAGCCAAGCAATAGGGACCTACGAGCAGTACTTC. The full variable domain, in which reference TRBV14 and TRBJ2-7 provide the parts outside the CDR3, is EAGVTQFPSHSVIEKGQTVTLRCDPISGHDNLYWYRRVMGKEIKFLLHFVKESKQDESGMPNNRFLAERTGGTYSTLKVQPAELEDSGVYFCASSQAIGTYEQYFGPGTRLTVT.

This clonotype has at least ten counts. This rearrangement joins TRBV2 to TRBJ2-1, with D possibly called TRBD1 or TRBD2 (6 bases each). CDR3 size: 13 residues. Germline-derived CDR1 and CDR2 are SNHLY and FYNNEI. The V end lost 8 bases, the J end lost 9 bases, and 17 bases lay between the germline ends. In nucleotides, the CDR3 is TGTGCCAGCCTAGGGGGGAACGGGGTTGAGCAGTTCTTC. Translated: CASLGGNGVEQFF. Full variable domain (missing parts from reference TRBV2 and TRBJ2-1): EPEVTQTPSHQVTQMGQEVILRCVPISNHLYFYWYRQILGQKVEFLVSFYNNEISEKSEIFDDQFSVERPDGSNFTLKIRSTKLEDSAMYFCASLGGNGVEQFFGPGTRLTVL.

The chain recombines TRBV12-5 with TRBJ2-7; perhaps TRBD1 as D (5 bases). Germline values: CDR1 LGHNT, CDR2 FRNRAP. The ends were cut back, 0 bases at V and 3 bases at J, with 9 bases in the middle. This CDR3 comprises 14 residues. The CDR3 loop reads CASGLVPDSYEQYF. CDR3 nucleotide sequence: TGTGCTAGTGGTTTGGTACCCGACAGCTACGAGCAGTACTTC.

The V call is TRBV27, the J call TRBJ2-7, with D tentatively TRBD1 (6 bases). The V end lost 4 bases, the J end lost 12 bases, and 19 bases lay between the germline ends. From germline, CDR1 is MNHEY and CDR2 SMNVEV (reference sequence). The CDR3 runs to 13 residues. Here the CDR3 reads CASSSTGSSSGYF. Written as DNA, the CDR3 is TGTGCCAGCAGTTCGACAGGCTCCTCCTCGGGGTACTTC.

This clonotype was seen repeatedly, ten times or more. CDR3 loop: CASSSRLVSGFEETQYF. CDR3 sequence (DNA): TGTGCCAGCAGCTCCCGGCTGGTTAGCGGGTTTGAAGAGACCCAGTACTTC. The chain carries TRBV11-2 and TRBJ2-5; 7 bases fit TRBD2. This CDR3 has 17 amino acids. With 4 bases clipped from V and 3 bases from J, the junction kept 14 bases outside the gene matches. In germline, CDR1 is SGHAT, CDR2 FQNNGV.

V usage is TRBV28 and J usage is TRBJ2-2, with 10 bases fitting TRBD2. The J segment lost 8 bases and the V segment lost 6 bases, leaving 6 bases of the junction unmatched. The CDR3 is made up of 14 amino acids. The germline V gene encodes CDR1 MDHEN and CDR2 SYDVKM. This CDR3 is CASRGPGLAGELFF. The CDR3 DNA reads as TGTGCCAGCAGGGGACCGGGACTAGCGGGGGAGCTGTTTTTT.

This clonotype came up a few times. This chain links TRBV28 with TRBJ1-2, with D perhaps TRBD1 (5 bases). V lost 3 bases and J 9 bases, leaving 11 bases between the germline ends. From germline, CDR1 is MDHEN and CDR2 SYDVKM. CDR3 length equals 12 residues. The CDR3 loop reads CASSFRGGSYTF. The CDR3 region has the DNA TGTGCCAGCAGTTTTCGGGGGGGGAGCTACACCTTC.

The rearrangement joins TRBV7-2 to TRBJ1-1, with D possibly being TRBD1 (6 bases). The germline V gene has CDR1 SGHTA and CDR2 FQGNSA. V was shortened by 1 base and J by 2 bases, with 11 bases between the two germline ends. The CDR3 totals 15 residues. This CDR3 is CASSLVPGANTEAFF. CDR3 DNA: TGTGCCAGCAGCTTAGTCCCAGGGGCCAACACTGAAGCTTTCTTT.

V usage is TRBV11-1 and J usage is TRBJ1-2, with TRBD1 matching over 11 bases. V shed 4 bases, J shed 5 bases, and the junction held 12 bases outside the gene matches. The length of the CDR3 is 17 residues. CDR1 is SGHAT and CDR2 is FQDESV in the germline V gene (reference sequence). Here the CDR3 reads CASSSGRTGGAPYGYTF. The CDR3 DNA follows: TGTGCCAGCAGCTCCGGAAGGACAGGGGGCGCCCCGTATGGCTACACCTTC.

This chain uses TRBV11-2 with TRBJ2-7; the match to TRBD2 covers 15 bases. The CDR3 extends over 16 amino acids. Germline-derived CDR1 and CDR2 are SGHAT and FQNNGV. Unmatched junction bases numbered 4, after V lost 2 bases and J lost 5 bases. This CDR3 reads CASSLQGLAGGDEQYF. DNA of the CDR3: TGTGCCAGCAGCTTACAGGGACTAGCGGGAGGCGACGAGCAGTACTTC.

In this sample, this clonotype turned up many times. This chain links TRBV2 with TRBJ2-3; 8 nucleotides match TRBD2. Germline CDR1 and CDR2: SNHLY and FYNNEI. J was trimmed by 0 bases and V by 6 bases; bases with no gene match: 14. The CDR3 is 18 amino acids. The CDR3 reads CASRGPLAGQASTDTQYF. DNA of the CDR3: TGTGCCAGCAGGGGCCCGCTAGCGGGTCAAGCTAGCACAGATACGCAGTATTTT. Drawing the rest from reference TRBV2 and TRBJ2-3, the complete variable domain is EPEVTQTPSHQVTQMGQEVILRCVPISNHLYFYWYRQILGQKVEFLVSFYNNEISEKSEIFDDQFSVERPDGSNFTLKIRSTKLEDSAMYFCASRGPLAGQASTDTQYFGPGTRLTVL.

This clonotype was found many times. V gene TRBV2 combines with J gene TRBJ2-1, with 7 bases that match TRBD2. This CDR3 has 14 amino acids. V was pared by 4 bases and J by 4 bases, with 4 bases of the junction left unmatched. Germline values: CDR1 SNHLY, CDR2 FYNNEI. The CDR3 reads CASSGLAVYNEQFF. In DNA, the CDR3 is TGTGCCAGCAGTGGACTAGCCGTATACAATGAGCAGTTCTTC.

This clonotype came up a few times. This chain links TRBV20-1 with TRBJ1-5; a weak D match, TRBD1 (5 bases). In germline, CDR1 is DFQATT, CDR2 SNEGSKA (reference sequence). The CDR3 consists of 14 residues. V was trimmed by 6 bases and J by 2 bases, leaving 14 bases between them. The CDR3, as DNA: TGCAGTGCGCCGACAGTGATGGGCAATCAGCCCCAGCATTTT. Amino acids: CSAPTVMGNQPQHF.

This clonotype was seen ten or more times. The V gene is TRBV7-8, the J gene TRBJ2-2; D gene ambiguous. V lost 2 bases to trimming and J lost 6 bases, with 4 bases between them. Germline values: CDR1 SGHVS, CDR2 FQNEAQ. The CDR3 extends over 12 amino acids. The DNA of the CDR3 is TGTGCCAGCAGCTTACTCTCCGGGGAGCTGTTTTTT. Translated: CASSLLSGELFF. The entire variable domain, with the rest obtained from reference TRBV7-8 and TRBJ2-2, is as follows: GAGVSQSPRYKVAKRGQDVALRCDPISGHVSLFWYQQALGQGPEFLTYFQNEAQLDKSGLPSDRFFAERPEGSVSTLKIQRTQQEDSAVYLCASSLLSGELFFGEGSRLTVL.

This clonotype was recorded many times. The rearrangement joins TRBV28 to TRBJ2-7; D uncertain. Germline V CDR1 and CDR2: MDHEN, SYDVKM. This CDR3 is built from 14 residues. Trimming removed 6 bases from V and 0 bases from J, with 12 bases in between. CDR3 bases: TGTGCCAGCAGCCTACATGGCAGCTCCTACGAGCAGTACTTC. It encodes CASSLHGSSYEQYF.

The gene calls are TRBV4-1 and TRBJ2-5; D not certain. This CDR3 is built from 13 residues. Deletions cut 3 bases from V and 5 bases from J, with 10 bases between. From germline, CDR1 is MGHRA and CDR2 YSYEKL. The CDR3 is CASSQGRWETQYF. CDR3 sequence (DNA): TGCGCCAGCAGCCAGGGCAGGTGGGAGACCCAGTACTTC.

This chain uses TRBV7-9 with TRBJ2-2; D gene ambiguous. V lost 7 bases and J 7 bases, leaving 7 bases between the germline ends. Per germline, CDR1 SEHNR and CDR2 FQNEAQ (reference sequence). The CDR3 runs to 11 residues. The CDR3 loop reads CASTLHGELFF. For the CDR3, the DNA is TGTGCCAGCACCCTACACGGGGAGCTGTTTTTT.

In its sample, this clonotype was seen a few times. The CDR3 DNA follows: TGTGCCAGTCTTGGGCAACTGCCATACGAGCAGTACTTC. The encoded protein is CASLGQLPYEQYF. This chain links TRBV11-2 with TRBJ2-7; D gene ambiguous. Germline CDR1 reads SGHAT; CDR2 reads FQNNGV. The V end was cut by 9 bases, the J end by 4 bases, with 16 bases between. The CDR3 is made up of 13 amino acids.